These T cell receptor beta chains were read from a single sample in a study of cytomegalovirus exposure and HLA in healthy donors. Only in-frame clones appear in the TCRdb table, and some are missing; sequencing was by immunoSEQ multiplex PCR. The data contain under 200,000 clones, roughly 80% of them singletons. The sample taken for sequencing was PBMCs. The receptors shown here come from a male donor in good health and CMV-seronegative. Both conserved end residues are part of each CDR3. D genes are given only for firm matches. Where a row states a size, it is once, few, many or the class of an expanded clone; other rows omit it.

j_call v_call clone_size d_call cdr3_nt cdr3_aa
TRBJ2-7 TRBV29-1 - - TGCAGTGTATTTGGGGGCCCAGGGTCCTACGAGCAGTACTTC CSVFGGPGSYEQYF
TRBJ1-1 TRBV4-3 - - TGCGCCAGCAGCCAAGCGGCGTTAGCCCCTCGGGGAGCTTTCTTT CASSQAALAPRGAFF
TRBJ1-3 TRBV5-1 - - TGCGCCAGCAGCTTGGCCGGGACACAGTCAGGAAACACCATATATTTT CASSLAGTQSGNTIYF
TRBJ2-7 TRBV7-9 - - TGTGCCAGCAGCTCGACAGACTACGAGCAGTACTTC CASSSTDYEQYF
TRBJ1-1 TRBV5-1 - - TGCGCCAGCAGCTTGGGGACTTTGGGTGGATGGACTGAAGCTTTCTTT CASSLGTLGGWTEAFF
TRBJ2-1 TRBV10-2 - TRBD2 TGCGCCAGCAGTCCTGGACTAGCGGGGAACAATGAGCAGTTCTTC CASSPGLAGNNEQFF
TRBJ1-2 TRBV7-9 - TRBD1 TGTGCCAGCAGCCCAGTCCCCCGGGGGACAGGGGCGGAGGGCTACACCTTC CASSPVPRGTGAEGYTF
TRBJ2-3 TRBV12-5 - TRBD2 TGTGCTAGTGGTTTGGTACTAACTAGCGGGGGACCAGATACGCAGTATTTT CASGLVLTSGGPDTQYF
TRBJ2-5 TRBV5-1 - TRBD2 TGCGCCAGCAGCCGGGGGGACGGTAGCGGGGTAGGAGAGACCCAGTACTTC CASSRGDGSGVGETQYF
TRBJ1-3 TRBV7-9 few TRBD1 TGTGCCAGCACCCAGGGGGCAGGTGGAAACACCATATATTTT CASTQGAGGNTIYF
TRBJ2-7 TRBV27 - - TGTGCCAGCAGGGAGCGCGTGAGCTCCTACGAGCAGTACTTC CASRERVSSYEQYF
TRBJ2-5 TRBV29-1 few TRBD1 TGCAGCGTTGAGACAGGGCACCAAGAGACCCAGTACTTC CSVETGHQETQYF
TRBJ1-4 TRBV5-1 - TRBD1 TGCGCCAGCAGCTGGGGACAGAGTGAAAAACTGTTTTTT CASSWGQSEKLFF
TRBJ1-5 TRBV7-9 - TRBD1 TGTGCCAGCAGCTTAGAGGGACAGGGTTTTGGGCAGCCCCAGCATTTT CASSLEGQGFGQPQHF
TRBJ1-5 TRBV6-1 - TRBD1 TGTGCCAGCAGTGAAGACAGGGGGTTCTCTCCGTATCAGCCCCAGCATTTT CASSEDRGFSPYQPQHF
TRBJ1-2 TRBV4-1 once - TGCGCCAGCAGCCAAGGCCCCCGTCAGAACTATGGCTACACCTTC CASSQGPRQNYGYTF
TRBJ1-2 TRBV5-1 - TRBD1 TGCGCCAGCAGCTTGCCCGGGACAGACTATGGCTACACCTTC CASSLPGTDYGYTF
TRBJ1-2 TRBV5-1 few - TGCGCCAGCAGCTTGGACAGTAACTATGGCTACACCTTC CASSLDSNYGYTF
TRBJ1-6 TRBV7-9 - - TGTGCCAGCAGCTTGGAGAATTCACCCCTCCACTTT CASSLENSPLHF
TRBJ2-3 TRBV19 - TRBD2 TGTGCCAGTAGTATTCGGGGGGGGCGCATTACAGATACGCAGTATTTT CASSIRGGRITDTQYF
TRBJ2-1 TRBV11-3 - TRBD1 TGTGCCAGCAACGGACAGGTAATTACGGGCTCCTACAATGAGCAGTTCTTC CASNGQVITGSYNEQFF
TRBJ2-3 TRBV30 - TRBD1 TGTGCCTGGAGTGTCACAGGGGCCCCAAGTACGCAGTATTTT CAWSVTGAPSTQYF
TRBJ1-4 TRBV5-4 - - TGTGCCAGCAGCTTAGCGGGACTGGGCGAAAAACTGTTTTTT CASSLAGLGEKLFF
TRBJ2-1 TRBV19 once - TGTGCCACGAACGCCGGGGGTAGCTCCTACAATGAGCAGTTCTTC CATNAGGSSYNEQFF
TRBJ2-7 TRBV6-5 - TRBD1 TGTGCCAGCAGTTACACCCGGGACAGGGCCGGCGAGCAGTACTTC CASSYTRDRAGEQYF
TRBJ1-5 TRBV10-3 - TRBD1 TGTGCCATCAGTGCGGGACAGGGGGATTTGAGCAATCAGCCCCAGCATTTT CAISAGQGDLSNQPQHF
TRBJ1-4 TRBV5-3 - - TGTGCCAGAAGCTTGTATGCGGTAAGAGGGAATGAAAAACTGTTTTTT CARSLYAVRGNEKLFF
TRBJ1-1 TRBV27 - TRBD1 TGTGCCAGCAGTCCCCATCCGGGACAGGGGGATTTGGGGGCTTTCTTT CASSPHPGQGDLGAFF
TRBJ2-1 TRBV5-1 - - TGCGCCAGCGGTGTGGATGGGGGGAATGAGCAGTTCTTC CASGVDGGNEQFF
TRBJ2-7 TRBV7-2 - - TGTGCCAGCAGCTGGGGGAGGACCTACGAGCAGTACTTC CASSWGRTYEQYF
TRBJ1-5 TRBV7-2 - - TGTGCCAGCACCTTACAGGGAAATCAGCCCCAGCATTTT CASTLQGNQPQHF
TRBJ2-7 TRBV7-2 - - TGTGCCAGCAGCTACGGGGTCCCCTACGAGCAGTACTTC CASSYGVPYEQYF
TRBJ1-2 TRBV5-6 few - TGTGCCAGCAGCGCTCAACAGGGCGGTGGGGGTGGCTACACCTTC CASSAQQGGGGGYTF
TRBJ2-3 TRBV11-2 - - TGTGCCAGCAGCTTAGGAGGCGCCGCGAGCACAGATACGCAGTATTTT CASSLGGAASTDTQYF
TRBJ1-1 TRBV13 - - TGTGCCAGCAGCTTTTTAGGGTCGACGGGGGGCACTGAAGCTTTCTTT CASSFLGSTGGTEAFF
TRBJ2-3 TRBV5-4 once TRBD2 TGTGCCAGCACCGGGACTAGCGGGGGGGCGCGGGATACGCAGTATTTT CASTGTSGGARDTQYF
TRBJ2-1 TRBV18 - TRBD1 TGTGCCAGCTCACCAATGGACAGCCCCACAGGGGATGAGCAGTTCTTC CASSPMDSPTGDEQFF
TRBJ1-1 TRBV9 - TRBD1 TGTGCCAGCAGCATTACAGGGGGCTTCTTTGAGACTGAAGCTTTCTTT CASSITGGFFETEAFF
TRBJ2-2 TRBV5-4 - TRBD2 TGTGCCAGCAGCTTGGCTCGCGGGGGGTTGGGCACCGGGGAGCTGTTTTTT CASSLARGGLGTGELFF
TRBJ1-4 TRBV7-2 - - TGTGCCAGCAGCTTAGGGACAGTAACTAATGAAAAACTGTTTTTT CASSLGTVTNEKLFF
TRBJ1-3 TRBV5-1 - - TGCGCCAGCAGCCTAGCAGGGGCAGCTGGAAACACCATATATTTT CASSLAGAAGNTIYF
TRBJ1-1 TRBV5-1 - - TGCGCCAGCAGCTTGTCGCCCTACTCGCACACTGAAGCTTTCTTT CASSLSPYSHTEAFF
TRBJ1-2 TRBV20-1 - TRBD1 TGCAGTGCTACTCGGGACAGGTCGTTTTCCTTC CSATRDRSFSF
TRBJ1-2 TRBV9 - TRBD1 TGTGCCAGCAGCCGACAGGGGGCGGGCTATGGCTACACCTTC CASSRQGAGYGYTF
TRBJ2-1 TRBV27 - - TGTGCCAGCACCGACGGGAGACCATACAATGAGCAGTTCTTC CASTDGRPYNEQFF
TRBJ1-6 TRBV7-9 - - TGTGCCAGCAGCCGGGGAATCCAGAGAAGCTCACCCCTCCACTTT CASSRGIQRSSPLHF
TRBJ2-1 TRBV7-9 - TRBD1 TGTGCCAGCAGCTTACCAGGGGGCGATCTTGAGCAGTTCTTC CASSLPGGDLEQFF
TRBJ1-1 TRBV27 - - TGTGCCAGCAGTTTGGGGACACCGAACACTGAAGCTTTCTTT CASSLGTPNTEAFF